These T cell receptor beta chains were read from a single sample in a study of response to subunit inactivated influenza vaccine. TCRdb called the RT-PCR reads again in MiXCR, with one record for every CDR3 protein. The table records roughly 520,000 distinct CDR3 sequences, about 25% of them present only once. The sample in question was CD4+ T cells sorted from PBMCs, obtained 4 to 6 days after vaccination. Receptors were obtained from a man aged 50-59 years who received an inactivated influenza vaccine. Both conserved end residues are part of each CDR3.

j_call: TRBJ2-7
v_call: TRBV6-6
cdr3_aa: CASSRDGGYEQYF

j_call: TRBJ1-1
v_call: TRBV4-1
cdr3_aa: CASSPQGWPEAFF

j_call: TRBJ2-5
v_call: TRBV20-1
cdr3_aa: CSARDFPQETQYF

j_call: TRBJ2-2
v_call: TRBV4-3
cdr3_aa: CASSQGGGTRDTGELFF

j_call: TRBJ2-7
v_call: TRBV5-1
cdr3_aa: CASSLGLDGYEQYF

j_call: TRBJ2-5
v_call: TRBV27
cdr3_aa: CASSSKGRYQETQYF

j_call: TRBJ2-2
v_call: TRBV12-3/TRBV12-4
cdr3_aa: CASSLRQGSTGELFF

j_call: TRBJ2-3
v_call: TRBV14
cdr3_aa: CASSQGLATDTQYF

j_call: TRBJ2-1
v_call: TRBV29-1
cdr3_aa: CSVVGGNSYNEQFF

j_call: TRBJ2-7
v_call: TRBV29-1
cdr3_aa: CSVARGAHYEQYF

j_call: TRBJ2-7
v_call: TRBV6-5
cdr3_aa: CASSYGGLAGGSSYEQYF

j_call: TRBJ2-2
v_call: TRBV12-3/TRBV12-4
cdr3_aa: CASSAINTGELFF

j_call: TRBJ1-1
v_call: TRBV5-1
cdr3_aa: CASRRESANTEAFF

j_call: TRBJ2-1
v_call: TRBV5-1
cdr3_aa: CASSPADRVNYNEQFF

j_call: TRBJ2-2
v_call: TRBV20-1
cdr3_aa: CSAGQGLPNTGELFF

j_call: TRBJ2-4
v_call: TRBV20-1
cdr3_aa: CSAKLGAENIQYF

j_call: TRBJ2-1
v_call: TRBV6-1
cdr3_aa: CASSPWTSHEQFF

j_call: TRBJ1-2
v_call: TRBV12-3/TRBV12-4
cdr3_aa: CASSLHGNYGYTF

j_call: TRBJ2-7
v_call: TRBV7-8
cdr3_aa: CASSRTTGPISYEQYF

j_call: TRBJ1-5
v_call: TRBV4-2
cdr3_aa: CASSARQGDNQPQHF

j_call: TRBJ2-1
v_call: TRBV3-1
cdr3_aa: CASSQLLVMGGNEQFF

j_call: TRBJ1-5
v_call: TRBV12-3/TRBV12-4
cdr3_aa: CASRPGTDLYSNQPQHF

j_call: TRBJ2-2
v_call: TRBV12-3/TRBV12-4
cdr3_aa: CASSQTGTGDTGELFF

j_call: TRBJ2-5
v_call: TRBV5-1
cdr3_aa: CASSPGHVETQYF

j_call: TRBJ2-2
v_call: TRBV12-3/TRBV12-4
cdr3_aa: CASRTSGGTGELFF